The 29 T cell receptor beta chains presented below share a single source sample, sequenced in a study of CD8 T cells in Susac syndrome. Reverse transcription of 0.5 to 1 ug RNA used random hexamers. TCRdb used MiXCR to reprocess the immunoSEQ multiplex PCR reads, holding one entry per CDR3 protein. The sample lists approximately 270,000 distinct CDR3 sequences; 93% were seen once. The specimen sequenced was CD4+ T cells from PBMCs. These receptors all come from a human donor with multiple sclerosis.

This chain joins TRBV3-1 and TRBJ1-3; D ambiguous. Germline V gene data show CDR1 as LGHDT and CDR2 as YNNKEL (reference sequence). The germline V and J ends were trimmed by 1 base and 0 bases, with 13 bases remaining between them. The CDR3 totals 17 residues. The CDR3 nucleotides are TGTGCCAGCAGCCAAGTTTCAAGGGCGAGCTCTGGAAACACCATATATTTT. This encodes CASSQVSRASSGNTIYF.

The rearrangement joins TRBV9 to TRBJ2-1, with TRBD2 matching 7 bases. This CDR3 region has 15 residues. Unmatched junction bases numbered 4, after V lost 4 bases and J lost 0 bases. Germline lookup yields CDR1 SGDLS and CDR2 YYNGEE. CDR3 region: CASSLSGDSYNEQFF. The CDR3 DNA follows: TGTGCCAGCAGCCTCAGCGGGGACTCCTACAATGAGCAGTTCTTC.

The chain links TRBV19 to TRBJ2-3; 10 bases match TRBD2. Germline V lookup: CDR1 LNHDA, CDR2 SQIVND (reference sequence). The CDR3 is 18 amino acids. Trimming removed 1 base from V and 1 base from J; junction bases left unmatched: 8. The CDR3 region is CASSIGASGSFGTDTQYF. As DNA, the CDR3 is TGTGCCAGTAGTATAGGGGCTAGCGGGAGTTTTGGCACAGATACGCAGTATTTT.

V usage is TRBV2 and J usage is TRBJ1-5; 11 nucleotides align to TRBD1. The germline gives CDR1 SNHLY, CDR2 FYNNEI. V trimming: 4 bases; J trimming: 7 bases; junction bases outside the gene matches: 6. The CDR3 loop spans 15 amino acids. Here the CDR3 DNA reads TGTGCCAGCAGTGGAGGGACAGGGGGTTGGCAGCCCCAGCATTTT. Amino acid sequence: CASSGGTGGWQPQHF.

The V call is TRBV20-1, the J call TRBJ1-6; 7 bases line up with TRBD1. The CDR3 length is 12 residues. The trim removed 6 bases at V and 10 bases at J, leaving 6 bases unmatched. Germline assignment: CDR1 DFQATT and CDR2 SNEGSKA (reference sequence). The CDR3 reads CSATGEYSPLHF. DNA for the CDR3: TGCAGTGCCACAGGGGAATACTCACCCCTCCACTTT.

The chain couples TRBV14 to TRBJ2-1; 7 bases agree with TRBD1. The junction had 10 bases not matched to a gene; V was cut back by 1 base and J by 13 bases. Germline V lookup: CDR1 SGHDN, CDR2 FVKESK. This CDR3 is 14 amino acids long. The CDR3 loop reads CASSQGVSGTAQFF. CDR3 sequence (DNA): TGTGCCAGCAGCCAAGGAGTGTCTGGGACAGCCCAGTTCTTC.

CDR3 sequence (DNA): TGTGCCAGCAGTTTAAGGGTAGCATCTCCGGGGGCCAACGTCCTGACTTTC. As protein: CASSLRVASPGANVLTF. The chain couples TRBV28 to TRBJ2-6; D remains ambiguous. Germline assignment: CDR1 MDHEN and CDR2 SYDVKM. CDR3 length: 17 residues. V gave up 2 bases and J gave up 4 bases, with 15 bases separating them.

The rearrangement uses TRBV2 and TRBJ1-4, with unresolved D. The germline gives CDR1 SNHLY, CDR2 FYNNEI. Trimming pared 7 bases from V and 4 bases from J, leaving 10 bases between. The CDR3 runs 13 residues. The CDR3 bases are TGTGCCAGCAACCTTGGACGTAATGAAAAACTGTTTTTT. It codes for CASNLGRNEKLFF. The whole variable domain, remainder taken from reference TRBV2 and TRBJ1-4, is EPEVTQTPSHQVTQMGQEVILRCVPISNHLYFYWYRQILGQKVEFLVSFYNNEISEKSEIFDDQFSVERPDGSNFTLKIRSTKLEDSAMYFCASNLGRNEKLFFGSGTQLSVL.

The chain employs TRBV6-2 or TRBV6-3 and TRBJ2-7; tentatively, D is TRBD2 (5 bases). CDR3 length equals 11 residues. V gave up 5 bases and J gave up 4 bases, with 6 bases separating them. CDR1 and CDR2 (germline): MNHEY, SVGEGT. The CDR3 nucleotides are TGTGCCAGCAGTCGGGGATACGAGCAGTACGTC. Translating gives CASSRGYEQYV.

The chain uses TRBV5-1 and TRBJ2-2, with 10 nucleotides matching TRBD2. Germline V gives CDR1 SGHRS, CDR2 YFSETQ. V was pared by 4 bases and J by 2 bases, with 5 bases of the junction left unmatched. CDR3 length equals 16 residues. The CDR3 DNA follows: TGCGCCAGCAGCACGGGACTAGCGTTTAACACCGGGGAGCTGTTTTTT. It is translated as CASSTGLAFNTGELFF.

This clonotype was detected only once. The chain has TRBV5-1 and TRBJ2-7, with 9 bases that match TRBD1. The CDR3 is 14 amino acids. Germline V CDR1 and CDR2: SGHRS, YFSETQ. V gave up 0 bases and J gave up 9 bases; unmatched junction bases: 7. The CDR3 protein is CASSLAGQGMGQYV. CDR3 nucleotides: TGCGCCAGCAGCTTGGCGGGACAGGGAATGGGGCAGTACGTC.

V usage is TRBV7-7 and J usage is TRBJ2-5; D may correspond to TRBD1 or TRBD2 (5 bases each). The CDR3 runs to 14 residues. From germline, CDR1 is SSHAT and CDR2 FNYEAQ (reference sequence). The V and J ends lost 2 bases and 1 base respectively, with 8 bases between them. For the CDR3, the DNA is TGTGCCAGCAGCTTACTCGGGACCCAAGAGACCCAGTACTTC. It encodes CASSLLGTQETQYF.

As DNA, the CDR3 is TGTGCCAGCTCACCACCGGGACTAGCGGGGGTCAATGAGCAGTTCTTC. Its translation: CASSPPGLAGVNEQFF. The chain combines TRBV18 with TRBJ2-1; 14 positions match TRBD2. Germline V gene lookup returns CDR1 KGHSH and CDR2 LQKENI. The J segment lost 6 bases and the V segment lost 0 bases, leaving 1 base of the junction unmatched. This CDR3 comprises 16 residues.

V gene TRBV7-2 combines with J gene TRBJ2-7; D is possibly TRBD2 (6 bases). The germline V gene encodes CDR1 SGHTA and CDR2 FQGNSA. Trimming shortened V by 4 bases and J by 4 bases, and 11 bases separated the two germline ends. The CDR3 totals 13 residues. CDR3 amino acids: CASSYLAGYEQYF. CDR3 bases: TGTGCCAGCAGCTACTTGGCGGGATACGAGCAGTACTTC.

V and J are TRBV5-1 and TRBJ1-1; the D is unclear. The CDR3 has 14 residues. The germline V and J ends were trimmed by 0 bases and 1 base, with 7 bases remaining between them. Germline V lookup: CDR1 SGHRS, CDR2 YFSETQ. This chain's CDR3 is CASSLDTKNTEAFF. Written as DNA, the CDR3 is TGCGCCAGCAGCTTGGACACGAAGAACACTGAAGCTTTCTTT.

This clonotype was found once. The germline gene is not matched at one end of the junction; a read error may be the cause. The V call is TRBV7-2, the J call TRBJ1-2; TRBD1 might be the D (5 bases). Germline CDR1 and CDR2: SGHTA and FQGNSA. The CDR3 runs to 12 residues. The CDR3 DNA follows: TGTGCCAGCAGCTTAGTTACAGGATCTCCCTCCTTC. As protein: CASSLVTGSPSF.

This chain connects TRBV14 to TRBJ1-4; D ambiguous. Germline V gene sequence: CDR1 SGHDN, CDR2 FVKESK. V was shortened by 4 bases and J by 7 bases, with 10 bases between the two germline ends. CDR3 size: 13 residues. CDR3 sequence (DNA): TGTGCCAGCAGCCGGGGAGAGACTGAAAAACTGTTTTTT. Residues: CASSRGETEKLFF.

This chain links TRBV4-1 with TRBJ2-2; TRBD2 is a possible D gene (6 bases). The germline CDR1 and CDR2 sequences are MGHRA and YSYEKL. The CDR3 is 13 amino acids. V lost 3 bases to trimming and J lost 9 bases, with 11 bases between them. CDR3 nucleotides: TGCGCCAGCAGCCAGGTCGGGAGCCGGGAGCTGTTTTTT. Protein sequence: CASSQVGSRELFF.

CDR3 DNA sequence: TGTGCCAGCAGCTCGGCCGCGGGCGGGGCGGGGTACACTGAAGCTTTCTTT. Amino acid sequence: CASSSAAGGAGYTEAFF. This chain links TRBV7-3 with TRBJ1-1; D is perhaps TRBD1 (5 bases). Germline V gives CDR1 SGHTA, CDR2 FQGTGA. There are 17 residues in the CDR3. Trimming took 4 bases from V and 3 from J, leaving 21 bases between them.

The chain has TRBV28 and TRBJ1-6; 7 positions agree with TRBD1. Germline CDR1 is MDHEN and CDR2 is SYDVKM. The CDR3 sequence is 14 residues long. The trim removed 9 bases at V and 5 bases at J, leaving 7 bases unmatched. CDR3 bases: TGTGCCAGTACCGGGGACAGTAATAATTCACCCCTCCACTTT. Its protein is CASTGDSNNSPLHF.

The chain joins TRBV7-9 to TRBJ2-3, with TRBD1 matching over 7 bases. With 5 bases clipped from V and 4 bases from J, the junction kept 12 bases outside the gene matches. The CDR3 is made up of 16 amino acids. Germline V gene sequence: CDR1 SEHNR, CDR2 FQNEAQ (reference sequence). The CDR3 sequence: CASSPTDRVGADTQYF. The CDR3 nucleotides read TGTGCCAGCAGCCCCACCGACAGGGTCGGGGCAGATACGCAGTATTTT.

V is TRBV28 and J is TRBJ2-5, with 9 bases lining up with TRBD2. The CDR3 consists of 16 residues. Germline CDR1 is MDHEN and CDR2 is SYDVKM. V dropped 4 bases and J dropped 5; count of bases not matched to a gene: 11. The CDR3 protein is CASSSYSGGGVETQYF. CDR3 DNA sequence: TGTGCCAGCAGTTCCTATAGCGGGGGTGGAGTGGAGACCCAGTACTTC.

This clonotype was seen a handful of times. The rearrangement uses TRBV7-9 and TRBJ2-3; D is perhaps TRBD1 or TRBD2 (7 bases each). V was pared by 5 bases and J by 4 bases, with 16 bases between. Germline V lookup: CDR1 SEHNR, CDR2 FQNEAQ (reference sequence). The CDR3 runs 15 residues. CDR3 amino acids: CASSEVAGGADTQYF. The CDR3 nucleotides read TGTGCCAGCAGCGAGGTGGCAGGGGGGGCAGATACGCAGTATTTT.

The chain joins TRBV5-4 to TRBJ2-7; no firm D call. Germline V CDR1 and CDR2: SGHNT, YYREEE (reference sequence). The CDR3 sequence is 14 residues long. Trimming left V 0 bases short and J 1 base short, with 8 bases between. CDR3 in amino acids: CASSLDQRSYEQYV. In nucleotides, the CDR3 is TGTGCCAGCAGCTTGGATCAGAGATCCTACGAGCAGTACGTC.

Only one count was recorded for this clonotype. CDR3 region: CASSASHSGGLPYGYTF. DNA for the CDR3: TGTGCCAGCAGCGCATCCCATTCCGGGGGGCTCCCCTATGGCTACACCTTC. The J gene is TRBJ1-2, the V gene TRBV9, with a possible D match to TRBD1 (6 bases). The CDR3 totals 17 residues. V was cut by 3 bases and J by 4 bases, with 22 bases left in between. Germline V gives CDR1 SGDLS, CDR2 YYNGEE. Drawing the rest from reference TRBV9 and TRBJ1-2, the complete variable domain is DSGVTQTPKHLITATGQRVTLRCSPRSGDLSVYWYQQSLDQGLQFLIQYYNGEERAKGNILERFSAQQFPDLHSELNLSSLELGDSALYFCASSASHSGGLPYGYTFGSGTRLTVV.

The V call is TRBV5-4, the J call TRBJ1-2, with 10 bases aligning to TRBD1. The CDR3 is 20 amino acids. Germline V gene sequence: CDR1 SGHNT, CDR2 YYREEE (reference sequence). The J segment lost 6 bases and the V segment lost 3 bases, leaving 23 bases of the junction unmatched. In DNA, the CDR3 is TGTGCCAGCAGCTCGGGACCGCATGCGGGACAGGGGCCCTCCCCCGATGGCTACACCTTC. As protein: CASSSGPHAGQGPSPDGYTF.

J is TRBJ1-2 and V is TRBV5-4; D gene unclear. The germline V gene encodes CDR1 SGHNT and CDR2 YYREEE (reference sequence). The CDR3 is 15 amino acids. The V gene lost 0 bases and the J gene lost 0 bases, with 9 bases spanning the gap. CDR3 DNA: TGTGCCAGCAGCTTGGCCGGGGATTCTAACTATGGCTACACCTTC. This translates into CASSLAGDSNYGYTF.

J is TRBJ1-2 and V is TRBV7-9; D remains unclear. Trimming shortened V by 5 bases and J by 3 bases, and 7 bases separated the two germline ends. Looked up from germline, CDR1 is SEHNR and CDR2 is FQNEAQ (reference sequence). The length of the CDR3 is 12 residues. The CDR3 is CASSKEDYGYTF. In DNA form, the CDR3 reads TGTGCCAGCAGCAAAGAGGACTATGGCTACACCTTC.

V gene TRBV10-2 combines with J gene TRBJ2-6; possibly TRBD2 for D (5 bases). Trimming shortened V by 6 bases and J by 1 base, and 19 bases separated the two germline ends. The CDR3 consists of 18 residues. CDR1 and CDR2 from the germline V gene are WSHSY and SAAADI. Written as DNA, the CDR3 is TGCGCCAGCAGGGAGGTCCGTCCCTCCGAATCTGGGGCCAACGTCCTGACTTTC. This gives the protein CASREVRPSESGANVLTF.